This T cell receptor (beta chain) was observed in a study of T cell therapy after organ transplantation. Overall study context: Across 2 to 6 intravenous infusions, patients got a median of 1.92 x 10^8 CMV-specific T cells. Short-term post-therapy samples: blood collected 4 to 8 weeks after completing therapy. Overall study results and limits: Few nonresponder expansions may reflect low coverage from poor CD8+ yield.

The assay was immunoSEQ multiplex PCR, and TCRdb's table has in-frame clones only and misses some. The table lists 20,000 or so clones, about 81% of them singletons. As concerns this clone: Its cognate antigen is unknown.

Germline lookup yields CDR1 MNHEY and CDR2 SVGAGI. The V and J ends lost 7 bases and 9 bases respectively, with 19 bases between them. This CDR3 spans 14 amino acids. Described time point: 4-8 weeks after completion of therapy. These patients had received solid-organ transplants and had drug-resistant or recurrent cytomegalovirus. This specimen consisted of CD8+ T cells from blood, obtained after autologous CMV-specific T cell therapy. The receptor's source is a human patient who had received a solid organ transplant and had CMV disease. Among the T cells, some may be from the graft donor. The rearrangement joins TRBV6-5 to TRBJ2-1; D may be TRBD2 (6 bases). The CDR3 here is CASIQDYGSTEQFF. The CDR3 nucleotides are TGTGCCAGCATCCAGGACTATGGTTCGACTGAGCAGTTCTTC.